One sample yielded the 7 T cell receptor beta chains listed below, sequenced in a study of cytomegalovirus exposure and HLA in healthy donors. Primers for the PCR totalled 60 Vbeta and 13 Jbeta. Sequencing used immunoSEQ multiplex PCR; TCRdb keeps in-frame clones, though not all of them. The sample yields more than 80,000 clones, approximately 71% seen once. Sequenced input: PBMCs. These receptors all come from a middle-aged man in good health and CMV-seronegative.

This chain links TRBV4-1 with TRBJ1-2, with D possibly TRBD1 on 5 matching bases. CDR3 length: 13 amino acids. The V and J ends lost 2 bases and 7 bases respectively, with 11 bases between them. CDR1 MGHRA and CDR2 YSYEKL come from the germline V gene. The CDR3 bases are TGCGCCAGCAGCCAATACAGGTCCATTGGCTACACCTTC. Its protein product is CASSQYRSIGYTF.

The V gene is TRBV29-1, the J gene TRBJ2-7, with 8 bases that match TRBD1. V trimming: 4 bases; J trimming: 4 bases; junction bases outside the gene matches: 3. The length of the CDR3 is 12 residues. Germline loops: CDR1 SQVTM, CDR2 ANQGSEA. For the CDR3, the DNA is TGCAGCGTTGGGAACAGGGGGTACGAGCAGTACTTC. Protein product: CSVGNRGYEQYF.

V is TRBV7-9 and J is TRBJ1-4, with unresolved D. Germline V gives CDR1 SEHNR, CDR2 FQNEAQ (reference sequence). Trimming left V 1 base short and J 3 bases short, with 12 bases between. CDR3 size: 16 residues. CDR3 sequence (DNA): TGTGCCAGCAGCTTAGGTGGGCAGTTGGCTAATGAAAAACTGTTTTTT. Translating it yields CASSLGGQLANEKLFF.

This clone was observed a handful of times. The V call is TRBV5-8, the J call TRBJ2-3; 9 bases line up with TRBD2. V lost 0 bases to trimming and J lost 6 bases; unmatched junction nucleotides: 8. The CDR3 loop spans 16 amino acids. Germline CDR1 is SGHTS and CDR2 is YDEGEE. CDR3 sequence: CASSLDSGGHGDTQYF. The CDR3 DNA reads TGTGCCAGCAGCTTGGATAGCGGGGGCCACGGGGATACGCAGTATTTT.

This chain connects TRBV19 to TRBJ1-2, with a weak D call TRBD1 (6 bases). V shed 7 bases and J shed 4 bases, with 10 bases lying between them. Germline V gene lookup returns CDR1 LNHDA and CDR2 SQIVND (reference sequence). This CDR3 is built from 12 residues. CDR3 sequence: CASKGVRYGYTF. CDR3 in DNA: TGTGCCAGTAAGGGGGTGCGCTATGGCTACACCTTC.

V gene TRBV15 combines with J gene TRBJ2-2; TRBD2 is a possible D gene (5 bases). CDR1 and CDR2 from the germline V gene are LNHNV and YYDKDF (reference sequence). The CDR3 covers 17 residues. V lost 3 bases and J lost 4, with 18 bases in between. The CDR3 here is CATSRSRGSSGTGELFF. In nucleotides, the CDR3 is TGTGCCACCAGCAGGTCCCGGGGATCGTCGGGCACCGGGGAGCTGTTTTTT. The variable domain in full, completed from reference TRBV15 and TRBJ2-2, reads DAMVIQNPRYQVTQFGKPVTLSCSQTLNHNVMYWYQQKSSQAPKLLFHYYDKDFNNEADTPDNFQSRRPNTSFCFLDIRSPGLGDTAMYLCATSRSRGSSGTGELFFGEGSRLTVL.

The rearrangement joins TRBV7-2 to TRBJ2-7; the match to TRBD1 covers 8 bases. The CDR3 length is 15 residues. The V segment lost 1 base and the J segment 5 bases; nucleotides outside the gene matches: 7. Germline V CDR1 and CDR2: SGHTA, FQGNSA. The CDR3 DNA follows: TGTGCCAGCAGCTTAGGTCCGGACAGGGCTAACGAGCAGTACTTC. It yields the protein CASSLGPDRANEQYF.